The clone carrying this TCR beta chain was picked up a small number of times. The data derive from a study of T cell responses to AZD1222 COVID-19 vaccine. Sequencing was performed with immunoSEQ multiplex PCR; in TCRdb, only in-frame clones are kept and a portion is missing. The sample contains 86,000 or so clones, around 90% of which appear only once. This CDR3 is built from 16 residues. The V and J ends lost 1 base and 2 bases respectively, with 11 bases between them. Germline V CDR1 and CDR2: LNHNV, YYDKDF (reference sequence). This TCR came from an adult in good health. The rearrangement uses TRBV15 and TRBJ2-2; D possibly corresponds to TRBD2 (5 bases). The specimen was peripheral blood, collected on day 0 of AZD1222 vaccination. The CDR3 spells CATSRGASSNTGELFF. The CDR3 DNA follows: TGTGCCACCAGCAGAGGAGCTAGCTCAAACACCGGGGAGCTGTTTTTT. Supplemented by reference TRBV15 and TRBJ2-2, the full variable domain reads DAMVIQNPRYQVTQFGKPVTLSCSQTLNHNVMYWYQQKSSQAPKLLFHYYDKDFNNEADTPDNFQSRRPNTSFCFLDIRSPGLGDTAMYLCATSRGASSNTGELFFGEGSRLTVL.